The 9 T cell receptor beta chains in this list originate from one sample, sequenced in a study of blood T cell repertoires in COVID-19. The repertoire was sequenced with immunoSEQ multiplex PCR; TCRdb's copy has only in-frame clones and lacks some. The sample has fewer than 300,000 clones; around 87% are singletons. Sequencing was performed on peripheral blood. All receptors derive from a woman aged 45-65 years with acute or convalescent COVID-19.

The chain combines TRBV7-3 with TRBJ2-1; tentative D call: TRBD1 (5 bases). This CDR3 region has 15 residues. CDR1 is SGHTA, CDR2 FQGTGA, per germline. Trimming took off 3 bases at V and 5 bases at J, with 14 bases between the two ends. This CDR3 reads CASSFRASVDNEQFF. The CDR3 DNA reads TGTGCCAGCAGCTTCAGGGCGTCAGTCGACAATGAGCAGTTCTTC.

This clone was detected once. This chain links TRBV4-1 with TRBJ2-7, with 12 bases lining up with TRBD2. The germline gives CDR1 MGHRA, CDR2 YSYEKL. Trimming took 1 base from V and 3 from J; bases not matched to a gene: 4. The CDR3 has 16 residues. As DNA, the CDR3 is TGCGCCAGCAGCCAAGGGACTAGCGGGGCCTTCTACGAGCAGTACTTC. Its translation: CASSQGTSGAFYEQYF.

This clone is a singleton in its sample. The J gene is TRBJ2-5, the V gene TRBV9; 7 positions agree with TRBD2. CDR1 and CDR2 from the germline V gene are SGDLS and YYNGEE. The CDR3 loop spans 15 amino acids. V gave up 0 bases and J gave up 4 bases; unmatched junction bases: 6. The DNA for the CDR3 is TGTGCCAGCAGCGTAGGGGAGGGCCTCCGAGAGACCCAGTACTTC. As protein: CASSVGEGLRETQYF.

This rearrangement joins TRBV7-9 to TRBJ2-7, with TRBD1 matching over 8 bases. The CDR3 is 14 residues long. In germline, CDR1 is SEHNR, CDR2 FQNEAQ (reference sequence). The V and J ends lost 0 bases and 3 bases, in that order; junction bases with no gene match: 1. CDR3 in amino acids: CASSLADRGYEQYF. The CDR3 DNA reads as TGTGCCAGCAGCTTAGCCGACAGGGGCTACGAGCAGTACTTC.

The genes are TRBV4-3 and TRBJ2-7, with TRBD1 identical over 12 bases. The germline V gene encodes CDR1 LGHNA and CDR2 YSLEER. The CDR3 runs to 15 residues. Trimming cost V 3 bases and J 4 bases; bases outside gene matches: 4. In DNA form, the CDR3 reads TGCGCCAGCAGCCAGGGACAGGGGGCCGGTTACGAGCAGTACTTC. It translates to CASSQGQGAGYEQYF.

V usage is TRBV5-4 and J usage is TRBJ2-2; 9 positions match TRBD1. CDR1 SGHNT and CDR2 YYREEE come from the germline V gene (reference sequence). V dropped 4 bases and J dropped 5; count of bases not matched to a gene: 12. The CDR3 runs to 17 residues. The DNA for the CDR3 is TGTGCCAGCAGCCAAGGGAGGACAGGGGCGCGGACCGGGGAGCTGTTTTTT. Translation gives CASSQGRTGARTGELFF.

CDR3 residues: CASAERLSTEAFF. The CDR3 DNA sequence: TGTGCCAGTGCAGAGAGGCTCTCCACTGAAGCTTTCTTT. V usage is TRBV19 and J usage is TRBJ1-1; no clear D. The germline V and J ends were trimmed by 8 bases and 4 bases, with 14 bases remaining between them. This CDR3 contains 13 residues. Germline CDR1 and CDR2: LNHDA and SQIVND (reference sequence).

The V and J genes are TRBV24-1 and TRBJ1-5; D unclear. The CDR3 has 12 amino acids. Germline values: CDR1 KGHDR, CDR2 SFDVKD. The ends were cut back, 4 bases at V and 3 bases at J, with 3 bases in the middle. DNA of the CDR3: TGTGCCACCAGTGACAACAATCAGCCCCAGCATTTT. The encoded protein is CATSDNNQPQHF.

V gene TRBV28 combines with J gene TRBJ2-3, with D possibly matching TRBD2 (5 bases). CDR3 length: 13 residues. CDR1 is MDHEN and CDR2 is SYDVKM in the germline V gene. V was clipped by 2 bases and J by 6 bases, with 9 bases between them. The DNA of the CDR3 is TGTGCCAGCAGTTTAAGTGGGAGTGATACGCAGTATTTT. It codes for CASSLSGSDTQYF.